These T cell receptor beta chains were read from a single sample in a study of CD8+CD57+ T cells in acquired aplastic anemia. From the reads, TCRdb called clonotypes with MiXCR, one entry per CDR3 protein. This sample has about 180,000 distinct CDR3 sequences, with around 48% found just once. Sequencing input: sorted CD4+, CD8+, or CD8+CD57+ T cells (not recorded which) from PBMCs. These receptors were collected from a human donor with aplastic anemia. CDR3s include the opening cysteine and the closing phenylalanine or tryptophan. The order of the fields is clone size, V gene, D gene, J gene, CDR3 protein, CDR3 DNA. D genes are given only for firm matches. Not every row has a clone size; where given, it reads once, few, many or a size class.

>-|TRBV10-3|-|TRBJ2-3
CATSDWGRRSSGTDTQYF
TGTGCCACCTCCGACTGGGGGCGGAGGTCTTCCGGCACAGATACGCAGTATTTT
>-|TRBV20-1|-|TRBJ1-1
CSATPGGAVTEAFF
TGCAGTGCTACCCCGGGAGGTGCGGTTACTGAAGCTTTCTTT
>many|TRBV5-8|TRBD1|TRBJ2-5
CASNQDRGLRETQYF
TGTGCCAGCAACCAGGACAGGGGGCTCAGGGAGACCCAGTACTTC
>many|TRBV20-1|-|TRBJ2-3
CSAMGEQGWSDTQYF
TGCAGTGCTATGGGCGAACAGGGTTGGTCAGATACGCAGTATTTT
>once|TRBV5-1|-|TRBJ2-7
CASSLAQGTSYEQYF
TGCGCCAGCAGCTTGGCCCAGGGGACGTCCTACGAGCAGTACTTC
>many|TRBV13|-|TRBJ1-2
CASSLGQGSGGGYTF
TGTGCCAGCAGCTTAGGACAGGGAAGCGGTGGTGGCTACACCTTC
>-|TRBV10-3|TRBD1|TRBJ1-1
CAITFGQGGTEAFF
TGTGCCATCACTTTCGGACAGGGAGGTACTGAAGCTTTCTTT
>-|TRBV2|TRBD1|TRBJ1-4
CASSTGTGLEKLFF
TGTGCCAGCAGTACCGGGACAGGGCTCGAAAAACTGTTTTTT
>-|TRBV2|-|TRBJ1-1
CASGKGSLNTEAFF
TGTGCCAGCGGAAAGGGGAGTTTGAATACTGAAGCTTTCTTT
>many|TRBV15|TRBD1|TRBJ1-2
CATSRTKEAGGKGYTF
TGTGCCACCAGCAGAACAAAGGAAGCAGGGGGAAAAGGCTACACCTTC
>-|TRBV6-5|-|TRBJ2-2
CASSYSGQPRDTGELFF
TGTGCCAGCAGTTACTCTGGGCAGCCGCGGGACACCGGGGAGCTGTTTTTT
>-|TRBV29-1|-|TRBJ1-2
CSFQTESNYGYTF
TGCAGCTTTCAGACAGAAAGCAACTATGGCTACACCTTC
>many|TRBV7-8|-|TRBJ1-1
CASSPEVAFF
TGTGCCAGCAGCCCCGAGGTAGCTTTCTTT
>-|TRBV15|-|TRBJ1-4
CATSRDGQENEKLFF
TGTGCCACCAGCAGAGATGGGCAGGAAAATGAAAAACTGTTTTTT
>-|TRBV6-2/TRBV6-3|-|TRBJ1-1
CASSYRQGNTVAFF
TGTGCCAGCAGTTACCGCCAAGGGAACACTGTAGCTTTCTTT
>many|TRBV5-1|-|TRBJ2-7
CASSLGQRNEQYF
TGCGCCAGCAGCTTAGGACAGAGAAACGAGCAGTACTTC
>-|TRBV4-2|TRBD1|TRBJ1-1
CACSQGVMGNTEAFF
TGTGCCTGCTCCCAGGGGGTTATGGGGAACACTGAAGCTTTCTTT
>-|TRBV9|-|TRBJ2-3
CASSHRGGDTQYF
TGTGCCAGCAGCCACAGGGGGGGAGATACGCAGTATTTT
>-|TRBV24-1|-|TRBJ2-3
CATSSARGTDTQYF
TGTGCCACCAGTTCGGCTAGAGGCACAGATACGCAGTATTTT
>-|TRBV25-1|TRBD1|TRBJ1-1
CASSWTGSSNTEAFF
TGTGCCAGCAGTTGGACAGGATCTTCGAACACTGAAGCTTTCTTT
>-|TRBV12-3/TRBV12-4|-|TRBJ2-4
CASSLNRLHIQYF
TGTGCCAGCAGTTTAAACAGGTTACACATTCAGTACTTC
>once|TRBV12-3/TRBV12-4|TRBD1|TRBJ1-1
CASSLRDRAPEAFF
TGTGCCAGCAGCCTCCGGGACAGGGCTCCTGAAGCTTTCTTT
>-|TRBV7-9|-|TRBJ2-7
CASRRADEQYF
TGTGCCAGCAGACGAGCGGACGAGCAGTACTTC
>-|TRBV20-1|-|TRBJ2-2
CSARDRASLYGELFF
TGCAGTGCTAGAGATCGGGCTAGTCTCTACGGGGAGCTGTTTTTT
>many|TRBV19|TRBD1|TRBJ2-3
CASSRDRGIGTDTQYF
TGTGCCAGTAGTAGAGACAGGGGGATAGGGACAGATACGCAGTATTTT
>few|TRBV24-1|-|TRBJ2-5
CATSGGTEEETQYF
TGTGCCACCTCCGGGGGGACAGAGGAAGAGACCCAGTACTTC
>many|TRBV7-6|TRBD1|TRBJ1-3
CASSRGGGRISGNTIYF
TGTGCCAGCAGCCGTGGAGGGGGCAGGATCTCTGGAAACACCATATATTTT
>-|TRBV29-1|-|TRBJ2-1
CSVAGGINEQFF
TGCAGCGTTGCCGGTGGGATCAATGAGCAGTTCTTC
>once|TRBV11-2|-|TRBJ1-4
CASSLGPSNEKLFF
TGTGCCAGCAGCTTGGGCCCCAGTAATGAAAAACTGTTTTTT
>many|TRBV9|-|TRBJ1-1
CASSPRHVNTEAFF
TGTGCCAGCAGCCCTCGACACGTGAACACTGAAGCTTTCTTT
>-|TRBV7-9|-|TRBJ2-3
CASSPKGPDTQYF
TGTGCCAGCAGCCCGAAGGGTCCAGATACGCAGTATTTT
>many|TRBV24-1|-|TRBJ2-5
CATSDETGGGETQYF
TGTGCCACCAGTGATGAAACAGGGGGGGGAGAGACCCAGTACTTC
>many|TRBV20-1|TRBD1|TRBJ1-2
CSALLQGALYHGYTF
TGCAGTGCTCTCTTACAGGGGGCGCTGTATCATGGCTACACCTTC
>-|TRBV7-8|TRBD1|TRBJ1-2
CASSPRTGKNYGYTF
TGTGCCAGCAGCCCCCGGACAGGCAAGAACTATGGCTACACCTTC
>-|TRBV7-8|-|TRBJ1-1
CASSFRLAEAFF
TGTGCCAGCAGCTTCCGCCTGGCTGAAGCTTTCTTT
>many|TRBV19|-|TRBJ2-1
CASSIVTGSVEQFF
TGTGCCAGTAGTATAGTGACAGGCAGCGTTGAGCAGTTCTTC